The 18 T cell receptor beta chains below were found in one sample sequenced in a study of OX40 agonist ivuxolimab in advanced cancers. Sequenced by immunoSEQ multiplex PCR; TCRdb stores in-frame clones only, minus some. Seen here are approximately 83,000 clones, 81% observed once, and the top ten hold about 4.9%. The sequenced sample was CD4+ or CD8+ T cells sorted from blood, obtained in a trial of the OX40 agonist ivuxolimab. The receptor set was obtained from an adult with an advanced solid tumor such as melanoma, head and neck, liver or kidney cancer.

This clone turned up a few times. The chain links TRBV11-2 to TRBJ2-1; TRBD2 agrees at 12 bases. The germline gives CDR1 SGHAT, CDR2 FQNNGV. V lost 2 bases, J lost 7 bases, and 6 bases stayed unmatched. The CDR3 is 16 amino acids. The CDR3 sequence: CASSLSLAGGWNEQFF. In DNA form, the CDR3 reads TGTGCCAGCAGCTTATCGCTAGCGGGGGGGTGGAATGAGCAGTTCTTC.

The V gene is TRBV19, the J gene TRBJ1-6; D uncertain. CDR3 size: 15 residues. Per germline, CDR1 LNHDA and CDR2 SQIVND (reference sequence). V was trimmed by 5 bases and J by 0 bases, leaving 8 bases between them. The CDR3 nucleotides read TGTGCCAGTAGTGGTTTGAGCTCCTATAATTCACCCCTCCACTTT. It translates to CASSGLSSYNSPLHF.

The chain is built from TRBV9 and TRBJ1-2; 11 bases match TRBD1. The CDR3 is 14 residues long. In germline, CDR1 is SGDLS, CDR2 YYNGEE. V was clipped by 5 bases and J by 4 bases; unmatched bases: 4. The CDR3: CASSTGTGGYGYTF. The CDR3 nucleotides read TGTGCCAGCAGTACCGGGACAGGGGGCTATGGCTACACCTTC. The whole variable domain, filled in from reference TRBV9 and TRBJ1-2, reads DSGVTQTPKHLITATGQRVTLRCSPRSGDLSVYWYQQSLDQGLQFLIQYYNGEERAKGNILERFSAQQFPDLHSELNLSSLELGDSALYFCASSTGTGGYGYTFGSGTRLTVV.

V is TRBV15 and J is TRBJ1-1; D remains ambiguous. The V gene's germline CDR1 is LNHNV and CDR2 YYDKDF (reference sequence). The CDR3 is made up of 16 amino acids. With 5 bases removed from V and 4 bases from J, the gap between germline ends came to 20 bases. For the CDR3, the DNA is TGTGCCACCAGCTCATTTTCTGAGGCGGATGGCACTGAAGCTTTCTTT. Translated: CATSSFSEADGTEAFF.

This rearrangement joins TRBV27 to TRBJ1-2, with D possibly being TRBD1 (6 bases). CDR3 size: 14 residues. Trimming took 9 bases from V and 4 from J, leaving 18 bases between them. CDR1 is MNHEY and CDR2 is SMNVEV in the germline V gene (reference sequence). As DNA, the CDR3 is TGTGCCAGTTTACTAGGGGGGCGGACCTATGGCTACACCTTC. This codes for CASLLGGRTYGYTF.

The CDR3 coding sequence is TGTGCCAGCAGCTCGACGGGCCAAGAGACCCAGTACTTC. Translated, it gives CASSSTGQETQYF. The genes are TRBV11-2 and TRBJ2-5; D uncertain. In germline, CDR1 is SGHAT, CDR2 FQNNGV. This CDR3 region has 13 residues. The V end was cut by 4 bases, the J end by 1 base, with 7 bases between.

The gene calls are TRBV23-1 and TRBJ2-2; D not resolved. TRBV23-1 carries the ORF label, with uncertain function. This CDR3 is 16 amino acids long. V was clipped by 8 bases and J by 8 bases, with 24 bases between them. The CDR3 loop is CASAMGRSPNSGELFF. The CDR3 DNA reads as TGCGCCAGCGCCATGGGCAGGTCCCCGAATTCAGGGGAGCTGTTTTTT.

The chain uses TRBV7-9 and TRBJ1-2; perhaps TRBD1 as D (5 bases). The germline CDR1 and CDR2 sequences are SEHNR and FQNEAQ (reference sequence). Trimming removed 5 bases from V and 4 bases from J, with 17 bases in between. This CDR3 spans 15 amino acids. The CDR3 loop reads CASSEGARGPYGYTF. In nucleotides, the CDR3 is TGTGCCAGCAGCGAGGGCGCCCGGGGCCCCTATGGCTACACCTTC.

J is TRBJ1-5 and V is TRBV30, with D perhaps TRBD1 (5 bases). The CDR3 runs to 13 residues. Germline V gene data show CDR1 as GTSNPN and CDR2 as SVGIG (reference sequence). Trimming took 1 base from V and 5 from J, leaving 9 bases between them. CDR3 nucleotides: TGTGCCTGGAGTGCCTCGGGACATCAGCCCCAGCATTTT. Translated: CAWSASGHQPQHF. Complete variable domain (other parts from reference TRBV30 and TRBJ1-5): SQTIHQWPATLVQPVGSPLSLECTVEGTSNPNLYWYRQAAGRGLQLLFYSVGIGQISSEVPQNLSASRPQDRQFILSSKKLLLSDSGFYLCAWSASGHQPQHFGDGTRLSIL.

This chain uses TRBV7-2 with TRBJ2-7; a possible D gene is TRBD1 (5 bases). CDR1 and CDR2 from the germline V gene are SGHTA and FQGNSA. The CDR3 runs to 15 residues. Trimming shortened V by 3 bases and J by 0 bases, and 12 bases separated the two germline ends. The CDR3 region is CASSFDSGSSYEQYF. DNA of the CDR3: TGTGCCAGCAGCTTTGACAGTGGGTCCTCCTACGAGCAGTACTTC.

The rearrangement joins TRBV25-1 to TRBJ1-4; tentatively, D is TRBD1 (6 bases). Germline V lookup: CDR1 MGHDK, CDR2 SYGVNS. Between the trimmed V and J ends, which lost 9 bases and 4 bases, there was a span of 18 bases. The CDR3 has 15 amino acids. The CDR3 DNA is TGTGCCAGTCAACATACAGGGCTACATAATGAAAAACTGTTTTTT. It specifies CASQHTGLHNEKLFF.

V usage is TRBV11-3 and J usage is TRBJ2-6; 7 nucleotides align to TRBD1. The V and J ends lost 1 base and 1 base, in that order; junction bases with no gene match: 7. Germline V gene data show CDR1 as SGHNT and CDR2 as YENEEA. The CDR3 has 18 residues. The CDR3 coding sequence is TGTGCCAGCAGCTTAGGACAGGGATTCGGGTCTGGGGCCAACGTCCTGACTTTC. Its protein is CASSLGQGFGSGANVLTF.

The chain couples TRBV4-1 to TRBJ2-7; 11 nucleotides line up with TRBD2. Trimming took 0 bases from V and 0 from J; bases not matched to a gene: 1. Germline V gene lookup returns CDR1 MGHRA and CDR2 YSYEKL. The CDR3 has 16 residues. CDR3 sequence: CASSQELAGGSYEQYF. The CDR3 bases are TGCGCCAGCAGCCAAGAGCTAGCGGGAGGCTCCTACGAGCAGTACTTC.

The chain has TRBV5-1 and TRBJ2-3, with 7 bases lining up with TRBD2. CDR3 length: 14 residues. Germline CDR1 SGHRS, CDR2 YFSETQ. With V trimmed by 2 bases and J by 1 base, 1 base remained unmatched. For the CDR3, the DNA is TGCGCCAGCAGCTTTACTAGCGGCACAGATACGCAGTATTTT. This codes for CASSFTSGTDTQYF.

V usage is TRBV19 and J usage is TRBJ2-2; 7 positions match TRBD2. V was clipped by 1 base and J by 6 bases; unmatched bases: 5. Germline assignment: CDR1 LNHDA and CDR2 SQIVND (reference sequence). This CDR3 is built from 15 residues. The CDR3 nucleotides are TGTGCCAGTAGTATAGCGGGAGGAACCCCCGGGGAGCTGTTTTTT. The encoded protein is CASSIAGGTPGELFF. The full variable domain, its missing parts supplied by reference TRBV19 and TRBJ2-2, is DGGITQSPKYLFRKEGQNVTLSCEQNLNHDAMYWYRQDPGQGLRLIYYSQIVNDFQKGDIAEGYSVSREKKESFPLTVTSAQKNPTAFYLCASSIAGGTPGELFFGEGSRLTVL.

CDR3 residues: CASSFNPGGVGETQYF. CDR3 sequence (DNA): TGTGCCAGCAGCTTTAACCCAGGGGGGGTAGGAGAGACCCAGTACTTC. The chain recombines TRBV7-2 with TRBJ2-5; either TRBD1 or TRBD2 may fit D (7 bases each). V was clipped by 3 bases and J by 4 bases, with 18 bases between them. CDR1 and CDR2 from the germline V gene are SGHTA and FQGNSA. The CDR3 runs 16 residues. The full variable domain, with the rest looked up from reference TRBV7-2 and TRBJ2-5, is GAGVSQSPSNKVTEKGKDVELRCDPISGHTALYWYRQSLGQGLEFLIYFQGNSAPDKSGLPSDRFSAERTGGSVSTLTIQRTQQEDSAVYLCASSFNPGGVGETQYFGPGTRLLVL.

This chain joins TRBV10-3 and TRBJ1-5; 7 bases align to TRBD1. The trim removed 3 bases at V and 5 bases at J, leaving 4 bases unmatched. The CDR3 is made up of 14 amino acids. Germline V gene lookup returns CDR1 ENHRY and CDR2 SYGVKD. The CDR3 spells CAISEGTAYQPQHF. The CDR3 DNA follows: TGTGCCATCAGTGAAGGGACAGCTTATCAGCCCCAGCATTTT.

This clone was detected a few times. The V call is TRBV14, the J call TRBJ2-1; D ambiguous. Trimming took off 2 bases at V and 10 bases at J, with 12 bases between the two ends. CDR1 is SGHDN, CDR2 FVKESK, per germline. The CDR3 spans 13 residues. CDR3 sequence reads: CASSQYPPAEQFF. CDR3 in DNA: TGTGCCAGCAGCCAATACCCCCCAGCGGAGCAGTTCTTC.